This record concerns one T cell receptor (beta chain) sequence. No cognate antigen has been identified for it. Base qualities are not at hand, and no much larger clone is one base apart. This sample was included in a study of T cell responses to AZD1222 COVID-19 vaccine (dated by TCRdb to the early 2020s). At the level of the whole study: A total of approximately 230 trial participants underwent TCR sequencing, of whom around 200 received two doses of AZD1222 and some 26 received two doses of the MenACWY control vaccine. Trial participants were enrolled by age into subgroups of 18-55, 56-69 and 70-plus years, and around 140, 26 and 57 TCR-sequenced participants, respectively, were included in these subgroups.

The CDR3 regions of human TCRbeta chains were analyzed by immunosequencing. Per the original workflow: TCRs in the repertoires were matched against a reference library of SARS-CoV-2-specific TCRs that had been generated with the MIRA antigen-specificity platform. Breadth meant the fraction of unique TCRs that were SARS-CoV-2-associated, whereas depth meant the fraction of total T cells that were SARS-CoV-2-associated. Using the MIRA data, each spike-specific TCR was assigned both to the spike region to which the TCR was reactive and to a CD4 or CD8 class. Log10-transformed breadth and depth values were compared by one-way ANOVA with Sidak's multiple comparisons tests. TCRdb retrieved this table from immuneACCESS and kept in-frame rearrangements only. Not all clones are present; in checked studies, unresolved V genes account for under half, and no reason is known for the remainder. V, J and clone size derive from that table, while D and trimming were established from the DNA sequence. The sample records approximately 120,000 clones, around 88% of which are singletons. Of the sample, around 10% is held by the ten largest clones.

The study at large found these results: CD4 TCRs associated with the vaccine covered the entire spike protein, and the dominant responses were in regions 160-218 and 743-854. The 56-69-year group was small, and its depth increase did not reach significance, likely because of low power. Only five or six AZD1222 recipients were SARS-CoV-2 seropositive at baseline, limiting conclusions about previously exposed vaccinees. Participants were mostly white British, with more females than males. The authors suggested clonal diversity may have been underestimated. Because no samples from the day 14 peak response were available, repertoires could be characterized only after the peak T cell response. After two AZD1222 doses, spike-specific TCR breadth and depth were significantly higher than at day 0 and than in MenACWY recipients. Reportedly, almost half of the unique spike-specific TCRs recognized epitopes lying outside the regions that are mutated in the B.1.351 and B.1.1.7 variants.

V is cut back by 4 bases and J by 8 bases, with 2 bases in the junction unmatched. CDR3 length: 12 amino acids, cysteine to phenylalanine. Solely the CDR3 DNA is kept, with 36 bases framed from the first base. The time point label, read with the paper, signifies: baseline before first vaccination. The meaning of the sample's treatment or condition label: meningococcal conjugate vaccine given as trial control. Vaccinee samples came from UK trials COV001 and COV002, including a single-blind randomized controlled phase 2/3 trial of AZD1222 (ChAdOx1 nCoV-19) in healthy adults. Trial participant PBMC samples were collected at day 0 and day 28 after the second dose for TCRbeta chain sequencing.

Sequenced material: peripheral blood, taken on day 0 of MenACWY control vaccination. This sequence originates from an adult in good health. The chain employs TRBV12-3 or TRBV12-4 and TRBJ1-1; 9 central nucleotides agree with TRBD1. The bases read TGTGCCAGCAGTTCGGGGACAGGGGAAGCTTTCTTT. This is translated as CASSSGTGEAFF.